This T cell receptor beta chain was sequenced for a study of T cells in localized non-small cell lung cancer. This clone was seen once. Repertoires were generated with immunoSEQ multiplex PCR, while TCRdb's copy carries only in-frame clones and drops some. The sample lists 55,000 to 80,000 clones; roughly 81% were seen once. After removal of 9 bases from V and 7 bases from J, the junction contained 5 bases not matched to a gene. In germline, CDR1 is MNHEY, CDR2 SMNVEV (reference sequence). The CDR3 has 12 amino acids. The sequenced sample was peripheral blood, obtained before any cancer treatment. This receptor was taken from a female donor at least 60 years old with stage I lung adenocarcinoma. The chain carries TRBV27 and TRBJ2-2; 7 bases line up with TRBD1. The CDR3 nucleotides are TGTGCCAGTAATACAGGGGTCGGGGAGCTGTTTTTT. Its translation: CASNTGVGELFF.